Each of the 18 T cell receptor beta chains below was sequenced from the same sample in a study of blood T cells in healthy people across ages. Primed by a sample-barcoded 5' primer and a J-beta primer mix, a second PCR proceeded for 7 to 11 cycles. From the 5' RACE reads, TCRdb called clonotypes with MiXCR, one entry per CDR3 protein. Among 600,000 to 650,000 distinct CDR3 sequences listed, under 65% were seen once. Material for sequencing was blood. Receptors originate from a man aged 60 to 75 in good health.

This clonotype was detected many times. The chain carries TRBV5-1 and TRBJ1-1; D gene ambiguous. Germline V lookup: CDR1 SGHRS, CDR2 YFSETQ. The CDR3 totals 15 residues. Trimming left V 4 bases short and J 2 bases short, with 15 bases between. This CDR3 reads CASSPREGGNTEAFF. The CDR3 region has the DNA TGCGCCAGCAGCCCGAGGGAGGGCGGCAACACTGAAGCTTTCTTT.

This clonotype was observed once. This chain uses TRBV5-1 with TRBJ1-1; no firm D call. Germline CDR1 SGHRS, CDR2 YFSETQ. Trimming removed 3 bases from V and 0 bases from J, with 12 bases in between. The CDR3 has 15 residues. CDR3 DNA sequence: TGCGCCAGCAGCTACCACGGGCGGGTGAACACTGAAGCTTTCTTT. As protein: CASSYHGRVNTEAFF.

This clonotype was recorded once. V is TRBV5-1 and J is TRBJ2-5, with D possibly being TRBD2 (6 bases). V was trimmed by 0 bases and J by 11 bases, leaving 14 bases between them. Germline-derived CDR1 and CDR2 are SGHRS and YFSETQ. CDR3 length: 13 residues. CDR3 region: CASSLALGGEQYF. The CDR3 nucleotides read TGCGCCAGCAGCTTGGCCTTAGGAGGGGAGCAGTACTTC.

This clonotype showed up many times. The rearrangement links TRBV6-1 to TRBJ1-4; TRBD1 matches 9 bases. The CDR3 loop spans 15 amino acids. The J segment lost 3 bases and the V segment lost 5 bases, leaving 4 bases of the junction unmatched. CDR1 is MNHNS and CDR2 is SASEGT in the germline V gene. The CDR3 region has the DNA TGTGCCAGCAGTCGGGACAGGGCACCTAATGAAAAACTGTTTTTT. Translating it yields CASSRDRAPNEKLFF.

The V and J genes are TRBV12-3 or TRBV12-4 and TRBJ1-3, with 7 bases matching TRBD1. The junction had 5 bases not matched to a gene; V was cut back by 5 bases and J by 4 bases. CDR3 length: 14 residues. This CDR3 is CASSRQGGGNTIYF. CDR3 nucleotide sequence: TGTGCCAGCAGTCGACAGGGAGGAGGAAACACCATATATTTT.

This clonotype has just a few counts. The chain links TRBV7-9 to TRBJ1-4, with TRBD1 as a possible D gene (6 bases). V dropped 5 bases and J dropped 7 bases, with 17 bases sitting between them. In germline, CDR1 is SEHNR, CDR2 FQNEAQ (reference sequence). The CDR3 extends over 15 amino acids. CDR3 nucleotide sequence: TGTGCCAGCAGCACCATGTGGGGGCAGGGTGAAAAACTGTTTTTT. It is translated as CASSTMWGQGEKLFF.

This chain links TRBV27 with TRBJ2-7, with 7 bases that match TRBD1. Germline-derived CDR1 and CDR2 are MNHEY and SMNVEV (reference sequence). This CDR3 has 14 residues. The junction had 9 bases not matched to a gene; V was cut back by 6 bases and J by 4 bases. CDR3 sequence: CASRSTGSTYEQYF. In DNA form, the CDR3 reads TGTGCCAGCAGATCGACAGGGTCGACGTACGAGCAGTACTTC.

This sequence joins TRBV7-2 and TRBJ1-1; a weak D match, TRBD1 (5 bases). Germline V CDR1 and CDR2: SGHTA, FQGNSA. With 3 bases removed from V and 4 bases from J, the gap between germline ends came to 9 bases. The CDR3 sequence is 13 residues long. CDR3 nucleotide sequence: TGTGCCAGCAGCTTCTCAGGGCTCACTGAAGCTTTCTTT. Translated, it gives CASSFSGLTEAFF.

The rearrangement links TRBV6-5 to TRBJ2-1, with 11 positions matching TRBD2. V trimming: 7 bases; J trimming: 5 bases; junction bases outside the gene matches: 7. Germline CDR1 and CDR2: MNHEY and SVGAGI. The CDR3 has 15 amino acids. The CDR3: CASTRLAGWDNEQFF. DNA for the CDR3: TGTGCCAGCACCCGACTAGCGGGGTGGGACAATGAGCAGTTCTTC.

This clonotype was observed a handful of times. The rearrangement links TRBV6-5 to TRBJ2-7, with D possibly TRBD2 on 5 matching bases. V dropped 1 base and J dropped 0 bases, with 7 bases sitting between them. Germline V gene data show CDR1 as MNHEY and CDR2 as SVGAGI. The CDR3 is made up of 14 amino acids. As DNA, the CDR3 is TGTGCCAGCAGTTACTGGAGGAGCTCCTACGAGCAGTACTTC. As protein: CASSYWRSSYEQYF.

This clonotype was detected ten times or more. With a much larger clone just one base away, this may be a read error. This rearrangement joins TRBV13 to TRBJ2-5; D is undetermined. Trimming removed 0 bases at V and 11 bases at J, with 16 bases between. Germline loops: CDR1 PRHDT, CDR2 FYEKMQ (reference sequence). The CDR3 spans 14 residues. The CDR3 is CASSLGRINNEQYF. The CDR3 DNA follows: TGTGCCAGCAGCTTAGGACGGATCAACAATGAGCAGTACTTC. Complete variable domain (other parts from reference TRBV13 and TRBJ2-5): AAGVIQSPRHLIKEKRETATLKCYPIPRHDTVYWYQQGPGQDPQFLISFYEKMQSDKGSIPDRFSAQQFSDYHSELNMSSLELGDSALYFCASSLGRINNEQYFGPGTRLLVL.

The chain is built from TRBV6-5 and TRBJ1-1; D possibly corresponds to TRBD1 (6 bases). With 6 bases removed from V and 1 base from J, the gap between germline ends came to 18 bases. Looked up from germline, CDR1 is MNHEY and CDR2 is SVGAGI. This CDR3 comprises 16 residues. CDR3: CASRRQAGQSNTEAFF. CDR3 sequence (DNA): TGTGCCAGCAGACGACAGGCCGGACAATCGAACACTGAAGCTTTCTTT.

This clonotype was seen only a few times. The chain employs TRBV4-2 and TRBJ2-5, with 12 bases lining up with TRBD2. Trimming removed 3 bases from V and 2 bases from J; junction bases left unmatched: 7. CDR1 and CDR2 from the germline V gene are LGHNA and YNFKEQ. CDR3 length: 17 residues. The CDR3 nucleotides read TGTGCCAGCAGCCAGATGGGACTAGCGGGCGGACAAGAGACCCAGTACTTC. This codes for CASSQMGLAGGQETQYF.

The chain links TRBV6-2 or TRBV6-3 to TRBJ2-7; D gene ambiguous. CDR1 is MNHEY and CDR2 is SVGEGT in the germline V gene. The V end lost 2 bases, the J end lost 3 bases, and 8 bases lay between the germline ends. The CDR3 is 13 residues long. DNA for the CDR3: TGTGCCAGCAGTTACGGACCAATCTACGAGCAGTACTTC. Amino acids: CASSYGPIYEQYF.

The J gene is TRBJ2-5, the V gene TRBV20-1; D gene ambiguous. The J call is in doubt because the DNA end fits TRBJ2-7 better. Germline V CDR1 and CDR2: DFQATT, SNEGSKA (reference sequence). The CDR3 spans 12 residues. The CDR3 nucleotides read TGCAGTGCTTCCCAAAACTACAACGAGCAGTACTTC. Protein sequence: CSASQNYNEQYF.

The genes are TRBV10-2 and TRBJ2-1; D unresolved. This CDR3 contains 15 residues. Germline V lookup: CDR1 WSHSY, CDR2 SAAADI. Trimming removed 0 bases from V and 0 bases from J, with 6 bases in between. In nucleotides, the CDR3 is TGCGCCAGCAGTGAGTCTCAGCCCTCCTACAATGAGCAGTTCTTC. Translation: CASSESQPSYNEQFF.

The CDR3 reads CASSQVGWEANVLTF. CDR3 DNA: TGTGCCAGCAGCCAAGTTGGGTGGGAGGCCAACGTCCTGACTTTC. J is TRBJ2-6 and V is TRBV3-1; D is unresolved. V was pared by 1 base and J by 6 bases, with 10 bases between. Germline V gene data show CDR1 as LGHDT and CDR2 as YNNKEL (reference sequence). The CDR3 consists of 15 residues. Complete variable domain (other parts from reference TRBV3-1 and TRBJ2-6): DTAVSQTPKYLVTQMGNDKSIKCEQNLGHDTMYWYKQDSKKFLKIMFSYNNKELIINETVPNRFSPKSPDKAHLNLHINSLELGDSAVYFCASSQVGWEANVLTFGAGSRLTVL.

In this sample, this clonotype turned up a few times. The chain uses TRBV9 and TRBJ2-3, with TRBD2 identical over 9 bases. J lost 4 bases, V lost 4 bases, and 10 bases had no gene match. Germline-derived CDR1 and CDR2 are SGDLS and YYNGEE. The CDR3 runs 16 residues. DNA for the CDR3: TGTGCCAGCAGCCCCACCGGGACTAGCCTAGCAGATACGCAGTATTTT. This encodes CASSPTGTSLADTQYF.